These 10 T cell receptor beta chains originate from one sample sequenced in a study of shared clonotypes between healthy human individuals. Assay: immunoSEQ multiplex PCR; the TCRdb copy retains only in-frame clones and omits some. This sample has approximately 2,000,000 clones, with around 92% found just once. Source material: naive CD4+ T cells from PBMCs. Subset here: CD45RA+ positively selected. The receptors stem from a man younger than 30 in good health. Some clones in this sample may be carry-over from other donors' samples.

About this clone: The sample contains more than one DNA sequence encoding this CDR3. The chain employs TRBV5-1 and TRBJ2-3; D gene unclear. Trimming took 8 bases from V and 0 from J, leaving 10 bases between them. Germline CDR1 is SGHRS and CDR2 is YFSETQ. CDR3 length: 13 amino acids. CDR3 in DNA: TGCGCCAGTAGTGACGGTAGCACAGATACGCAGTATTTT. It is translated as CASSDGSTDTQYF.

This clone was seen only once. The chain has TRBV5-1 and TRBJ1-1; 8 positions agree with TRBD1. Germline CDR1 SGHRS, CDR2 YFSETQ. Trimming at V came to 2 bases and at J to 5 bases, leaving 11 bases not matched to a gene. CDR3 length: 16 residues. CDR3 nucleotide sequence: TGCGCCAGCAGCTTCCTTTTTTCGACAGGGGAGACTGAAGCTTTCTTT. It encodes CASSFLFSTGETEAFF.

As DNA, the CDR3 is TGTGCCAGCAGCGACCGCGGGGAGCTGTTTTTT. Translated, it gives CASSDRGELFF. The chain carries TRBV7-9 and TRBJ2-2; D remains ambiguous. Germline CDR1 SEHNR, CDR2 FQNEAQ (reference sequence). The CDR3 is made up of 11 amino acids. The ends were cut back, 5 bases at V and 7 bases at J, with 5 bases in the middle.

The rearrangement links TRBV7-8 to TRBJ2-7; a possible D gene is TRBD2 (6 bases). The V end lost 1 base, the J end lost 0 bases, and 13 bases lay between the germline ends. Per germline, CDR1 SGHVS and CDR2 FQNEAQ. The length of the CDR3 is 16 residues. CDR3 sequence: CASSLVFAGSSYEQYF. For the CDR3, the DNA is TGTGCCAGCAGCTTAGTTTTTGCGGGGAGCTCCTACGAGCAGTACTTC.

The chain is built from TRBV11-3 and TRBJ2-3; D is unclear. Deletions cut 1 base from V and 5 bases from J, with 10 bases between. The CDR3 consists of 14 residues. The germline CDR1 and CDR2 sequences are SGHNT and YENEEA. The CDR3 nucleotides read TGTGCCAGCAGCTTAGGTGGGGTGGGAGATACGCAGTATTTT. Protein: CASSLGGVGDTQYF.

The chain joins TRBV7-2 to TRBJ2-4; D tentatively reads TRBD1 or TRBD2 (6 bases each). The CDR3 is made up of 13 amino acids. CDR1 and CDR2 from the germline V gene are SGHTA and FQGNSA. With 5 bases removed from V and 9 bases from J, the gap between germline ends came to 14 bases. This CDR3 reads CASSPHRGRIQYF. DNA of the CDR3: TGTGCCAGCAGCCCCCATCGGGGGCGCATTCAGTACTTC. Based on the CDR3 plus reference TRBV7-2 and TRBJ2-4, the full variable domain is GAGVSQSPSNKVTEKGKDVELRCDPISGHTALYWYRQSLGQGLEFLIYFQGNSAPDKSGLPSDRFSAERTGGSVSTLTIQRTQQEDSAVYLCASSPHRGRIQYFGAGTRLSVL.

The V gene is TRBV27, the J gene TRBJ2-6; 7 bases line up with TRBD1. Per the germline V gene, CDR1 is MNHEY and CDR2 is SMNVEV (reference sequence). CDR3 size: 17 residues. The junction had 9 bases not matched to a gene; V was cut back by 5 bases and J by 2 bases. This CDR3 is CASSARFDRAGANVLTF. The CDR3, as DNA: TGTGCCAGCAGTGCCCGATTCGACAGGGCTGGGGCCAACGTCCTGACTTTC.

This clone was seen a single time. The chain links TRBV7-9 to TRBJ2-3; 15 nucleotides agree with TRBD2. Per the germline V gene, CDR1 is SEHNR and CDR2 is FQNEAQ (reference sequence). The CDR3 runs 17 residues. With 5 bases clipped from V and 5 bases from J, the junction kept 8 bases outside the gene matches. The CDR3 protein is CASSEGLAGGVVDTQYF. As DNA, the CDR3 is TGTGCCAGCAGCGAGGGACTAGCGGGAGGAGTGGTAGATACGCAGTATTTT.

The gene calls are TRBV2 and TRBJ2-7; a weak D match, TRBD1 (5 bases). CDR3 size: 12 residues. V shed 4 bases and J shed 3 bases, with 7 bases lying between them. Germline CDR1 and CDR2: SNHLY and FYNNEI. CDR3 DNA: TGTGCCAGCAGTGGGGGCTTCTACGAGCAGTACTTC. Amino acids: CASSGGFYEQYF. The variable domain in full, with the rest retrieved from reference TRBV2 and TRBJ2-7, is EPEVTQTPSHQVTQMGQEVILRCVPISNHLYFYWYRQILGQKVEFLVSFYNNEISEKSEIFDDQFSVERPDGSNFTLKIRSTKLEDSAMYFCASSGGFYEQYFGPGTRLTVT.

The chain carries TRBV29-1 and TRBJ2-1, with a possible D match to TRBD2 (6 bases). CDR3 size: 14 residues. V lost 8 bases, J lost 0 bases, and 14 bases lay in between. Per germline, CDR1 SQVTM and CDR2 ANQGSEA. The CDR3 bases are TGCAGCCCGGGACTCCTGAGCTCCTACAATGAGCAGTTCTTC. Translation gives CSPGLLSSYNEQFF.